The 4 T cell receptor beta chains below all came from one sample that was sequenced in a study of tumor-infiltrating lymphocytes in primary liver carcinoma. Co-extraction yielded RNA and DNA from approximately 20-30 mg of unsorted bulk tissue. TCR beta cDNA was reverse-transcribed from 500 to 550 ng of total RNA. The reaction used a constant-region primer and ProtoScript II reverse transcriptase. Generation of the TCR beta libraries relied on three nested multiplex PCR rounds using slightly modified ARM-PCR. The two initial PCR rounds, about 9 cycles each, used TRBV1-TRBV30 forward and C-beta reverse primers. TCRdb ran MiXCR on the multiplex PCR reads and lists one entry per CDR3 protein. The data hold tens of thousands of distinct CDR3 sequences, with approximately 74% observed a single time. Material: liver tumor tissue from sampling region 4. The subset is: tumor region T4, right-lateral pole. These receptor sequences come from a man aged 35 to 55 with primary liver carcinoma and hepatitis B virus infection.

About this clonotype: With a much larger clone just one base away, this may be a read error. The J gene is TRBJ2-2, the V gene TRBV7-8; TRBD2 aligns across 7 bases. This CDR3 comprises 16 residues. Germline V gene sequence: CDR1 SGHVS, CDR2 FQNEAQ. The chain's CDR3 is CASSKRDPPNTGELSF. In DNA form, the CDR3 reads TGTGCCAGCAGCAAGCGGGACCCGCCTAACACCGGGGAGCTGTCTTTT.

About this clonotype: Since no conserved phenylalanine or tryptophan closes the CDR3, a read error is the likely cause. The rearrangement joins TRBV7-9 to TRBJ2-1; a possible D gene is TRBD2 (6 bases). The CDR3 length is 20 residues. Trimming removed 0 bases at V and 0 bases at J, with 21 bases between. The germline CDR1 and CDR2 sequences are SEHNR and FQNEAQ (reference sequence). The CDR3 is CASSLAPGSSGSSSYNEQFC. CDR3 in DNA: TGTGCCAGCAGCTTAGCGCCGGGGAGTAGCGGTAGCAGCTCCTACAATGAGCAGTTCTGC.

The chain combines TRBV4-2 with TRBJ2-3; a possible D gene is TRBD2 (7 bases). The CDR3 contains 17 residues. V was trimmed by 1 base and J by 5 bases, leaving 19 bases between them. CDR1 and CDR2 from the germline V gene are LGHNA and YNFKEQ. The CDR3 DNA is TGTGCCAGCAGCCAAGGTGAGGGAGGGGGAGGGGTAGATACGCAGTATTTT. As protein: CASSQGEGGGGVDTQYF.

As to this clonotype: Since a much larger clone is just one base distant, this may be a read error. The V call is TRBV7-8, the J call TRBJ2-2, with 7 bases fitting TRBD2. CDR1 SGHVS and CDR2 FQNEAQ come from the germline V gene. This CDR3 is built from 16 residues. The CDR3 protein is CASSKRDPPNTGGLFF. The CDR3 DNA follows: TGTGCCAGCAGCAAGCGGGACCCGCCTAACACCGGGGGGCTGTTTTTT.